The next 10 T cell receptor beta chains were all read from a single sample in a study of a mutant IDH1 vaccine in newly diagnosed glioma. Method: immunoSEQ multiplex PCR; TCRdb's copy keeps in-frame clones and lacks some. The sample shows just under 95,000 clones, around 77% of them seen only once. Time point in this sample: baseline, week 1 (first vaccination visit). Treatment given: pre-vaccination baseline after standard-of-care therapy. Specimen: PBMCs, collected from a glioma patient treated with radiotherapy, temozolomide or both. These receptors came from a man in his forties or fifties with glioma.

The chain has TRBV7-9 and TRBJ1-2; unclear D gene. Per germline, CDR1 SEHNR and CDR2 FQNEAQ (reference sequence). This CDR3 is 15 amino acids long. The V and J ends lost 6 bases and 1 base respectively, with 15 bases between them. The CDR3, as DNA: TGTGCCAGCAGACCTCAGCAATTTGTTAACTATGGCTACACCTTC. Translating gives CASRPQQFVNYGYTF.

The V call is TRBV5-1, the J call TRBJ1-6; D not certain. The length of the CDR3 is 13 residues. Per the germline V gene, CDR1 is SGHRS and CDR2 is YFSETQ. Trimming shortened V by 0 bases and J by 6 bases, and 4 bases separated the two germline ends. The CDR3: CASSLEVNSPLHF. The DNA for the CDR3 is TGCGCCAGCAGCTTGGAGGTTAATTCACCCCTCCACTTT.

The rearrangement links TRBV5-8 to TRBJ2-7, with 11 bases aligning to TRBD2. This CDR3 spans 17 amino acids. CDR1 SGHTS and CDR2 YDEGEE come from the germline V gene. The ends lost 0 bases at V and 4 bases at J; junction bases unmatched: 9. The CDR3 sequence is CASSLGVAGGQIYEQYF. The CDR3 DNA sequence: TGTGCCAGCAGCTTGGGAGTAGCGGGAGGGCAGATTTACGAGCAGTACTTC.

The sample holds a few counts of this clone. The chain is built from TRBV7-2 and TRBJ2-7, with D unclear. Germline V gene data show CDR1 as SGHTA and CDR2 as FQGNSA. CDR3 size: 13 residues. The ends were cut back, 0 bases at V and 2 bases at J, with 5 bases in the middle. The chain's CDR3 is CASSLARTYEQYF. CDR3 bases: TGTGCCAGCAGCTTAGCCAGGACCTACGAGCAGTACTTC.

The chain has TRBV21-1 and TRBJ2-7; TRBD1, the D gene given by the table, was not confirmed from the DNA. TRBV21-1 corresponds to a pseudogene. The CDR3 runs 14 residues. DNA for the CDR3: TGTGCCAGCAGCGCGCAGGGGGCCGGATACGAGCAGTACTTC. As protein: CASSAQGAGYEQYF.

J is TRBJ2-7 and V is TRBV7-9, with 9 positions matching TRBD1. The CDR3 has 14 amino acids. The V gene's germline CDR1 is SEHNR and CDR2 FQNEAQ (reference sequence). V shed 4 bases, J shed 2 bases, and the junction held 3 bases outside the gene matches. CDR3 loop: CASSSTGGAYEQYF. Here the CDR3 DNA reads TGTGCCAGCAGCTCGACAGGGGGAGCCTACGAGCAGTACTTC.

The chain carries TRBV6-4 and TRBJ2-1, with 10 positions matching TRBD2. The CDR3 loop spans 14 amino acids. The V gene's germline CDR1 is MRHNA and CDR2 SNTAGT. Trimming removed 3 bases from V and 5 bases from J; junction bases left unmatched: 1. The DNA for the CDR3 is TGTGCCAGCAGTGAAGCGGGAGGGAACAATGAGCAGTTCTTC. Translation: CASSEAGGNNEQFF.

This clone was detected a few times. J is TRBJ1-2 and V is TRBV12-5; 7 bases map to TRBD1. CDR3 length equals 15 residues. J was trimmed by 4 bases and V by 0 bases; bases with no gene match: 5. Germline V CDR1 and CDR2: LGHNT, FRNRAP. The CDR3 nucleotides are TGTGCTAGTGGTTTGGTACAAGGGACAGTCTATGGCTACACCTTC. It yields the protein CASGLVQGTVYGYTF. The full variable domain, with the rest looked up from reference TRBV12-5 and TRBJ1-2, is DARVTQTPRHKVTEMGQEVTMRCQPILGHNTVFWYRQTMMQGLELLAYFRNRAPLDDSGMPKDRFSAEMPDATLATLKIQPSEPRDSAVYFCASGLVQGTVYGYTFGSGTRLTVV.

The V gene is TRBV19, the J gene TRBJ1-4, with 9 bases aligning to TRBD1. Germline V gene data show CDR1 as LNHDA and CDR2 as SQIVND (reference sequence). V lost 6 bases and J lost 8; bases outside the gene matches: 4. The CDR3 loop spans 13 amino acids. The CDR3 DNA is TGTGCCAGTAGACAGGGGGCCGGGGAAAAACTGTTTTTT. Amino acid sequence: CASRQGAGEKLFF.

This sequence joins TRBV9 and TRBJ2-3; 7 nucleotides align to TRBD2. CDR1 and CDR2 from the germline V gene are SGDLS and YYNGEE. The CDR3 covers 17 residues. Trimming at V came to 0 bases and at J to 4 bases, leaving 11 bases not matched to a gene. Here the CDR3 reads CASSVGVAGVWADTQYF. CDR3 DNA: TGTGCCAGCAGCGTAGGAGTTGCGGGAGTTTGGGCAGATACGCAGTATTTT.